This is a list of T cell receptor beta chains from one sample in a study of T-cell reconstitution after alpha-beta-depleted transplantation in children. From the PCR reads, TCRdb called clonotypes with MiXCR, one entry per CDR3 protein. The table lists hundreds of thousands of distinct CDR3 sequences, 10% to 13% of them singletons. This sample comprised PBMCs from the stem cell graft donor, obtained from the stem cell graft. These receptors were taken from a human donor who donated a stem cell graft to a child with acute myeloid leukemia. The CDR3 runs from the conserved cysteine through the conserved F or W.

15	TRBV29-1	TRBJ1-2	CSVEWWTTVGLGYTF
13	TRBV4-2	TRBJ2-1	CASSQDLDNEQFF
15	TRBV6-2/TRBV6-3	TRBJ1-1	CASSPLTGGDTEAFF
14	TRBV30	TRBJ1-4	CAWTLRDVNEKLFF
17	TRBV5-1	TRBJ2-3	CASSGNPTGLPPDTQYF
16	TRBV20-1	TRBJ2-6	CSAPTFGFTGANVLTF
17	TRBV20-1	TRBJ2-7	CSASGVAARYNSYEQYF
14	TRBV6-1	TRBJ1-1	CASSPASGLTEAFF
15	TRBV20-1	TRBJ1-4	CSARGLGQYNEKLFF
16	TRBV7-9	TRBJ2-2	CASSFMGQGETGELFF
16	TRBV7-2	TRBJ2-3	CASSLVPSGSTDTQYF
15	TRBV7-3	TRBJ2-7	CASSLVTRMGQGEYF
16	TRBV29-1	TRBJ2-1	CSVEPGLADSYNEQFF
14	TRBV20-1	TRBJ1-1	CSARDKGGDTEAFF
16	TRBV14	TRBJ2-1	CASSQGVSREGDEQFF